This TCR beta chain was identified during a study of response to subunit inactivated influenza vaccine. The CDR3 length is 14 residues. The germline V gene encodes CDR1 MDHEN and CDR2 SYDVKM. Trimming removed 6 bases from V and 7 bases from J, with 16 bases in between. TCRdb re-analysed the RT-PCR reads in MiXCR, keeping a single row per CDR3 protein. In the table there are 650,000 to 800,000 distinct CDR3 sequences, 11% to 15% of which are singletons. This clonotype was counted a few times. The TCR originated in a man aged 45-65 years who received an inactivated influenza vaccine. This specimen was PBMCs from blood, taken about 14 days before vaccination. The rearrangement joins TRBV28 to TRBJ1-5, with D maybe TRBD1 (6 bases). DNA for the CDR3: TGTGCCAGCAGGGATACAGGGAGGAACCAGCCCCAGCATTTT. This codes for CASRDTGRNQPQHF.